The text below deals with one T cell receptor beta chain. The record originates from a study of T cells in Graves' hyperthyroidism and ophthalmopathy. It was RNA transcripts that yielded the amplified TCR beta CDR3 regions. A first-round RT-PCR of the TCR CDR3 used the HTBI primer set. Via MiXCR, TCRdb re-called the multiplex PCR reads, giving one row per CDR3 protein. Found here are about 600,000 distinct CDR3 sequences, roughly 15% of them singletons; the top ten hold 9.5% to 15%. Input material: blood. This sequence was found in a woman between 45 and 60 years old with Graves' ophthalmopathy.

CDR3 nucleotides: TGTGCCAGCAGCCTACCGCCATGGAGGGCTCACGAGCAGTACTTC. Translation: CASSLPPWRAHEQYF. V and J are TRBV7-9 and TRBJ2-7; D perhaps matches TRBD2 (6 bases). The length of the CDR3 is 15 residues. The germline V gene has CDR1 SEHNR and CDR2 FQNEAQ (reference sequence). The V end was cut by 5 bases, the J end by 5 bases, with 19 bases between.